A selection of T cell receptor beta chains follows, all from one sample in a study of T cell responses to AZD1222 COVID-19 vaccine. Sequencing used immunoSEQ multiplex PCR; TCRdb keeps in-frame clones, though not all of them. The sample lists around 96,000 clones, around 90% occurring once. Sequenced here: peripheral blood, sampled 28 days after the second AZD1222 dose. Receptors originate from an adult who received the AZD1222 COVID-19 vaccine. Each CDR3 is given with its conserved first and last residue. D genes are given only for firm matches. The listing skips clone size in some rows; elsewhere it reads once, few, many or a size class.

cdr3_nt cdr3_aa v_call clone_size d_call j_call
TGTGCCAGCAGCCCCCGGACAGGGAACTCTGGGGCCAACGTCCTGACTTTC CASSPRTGNSGANVLTF TRBV9 - TRBD1 TRBJ2-6
TGTGCCAGCAGTTTGAGGGGTACCAATCAGCCCCAGCATTTT CASSLRGTNQPQHF TRBV27 - - TRBJ1-5
TGTGCCAGCAGAGACCGACGGAACACTGAAGCTTTCTTT CASRDRRNTEAFF TRBV27 - - TRBJ1-1
TGCAGTGCCAGGTACACTGAAGCTTTCTTT CSARYTEAFF TRBV20-1 - - TRBJ1-1
TGTGCCAGCAGTGACACGGATAGCAATCAGCCCCAGCATTTT CASSDTDSNQPQHF TRBV2 - - TRBJ1-5
TGTGCCAGCAGTTACTGGGGTGAGGGAAGCTCCTACGAGCAGTACTTC CASSYWGEGSSYEQYF TRBV6-6 - - TRBJ2-7
TGTGCCAGCAGCTTGACCACCGTGAACACCGGGGAGCTGTTTTTT CASSLTTVNTGELFF TRBV5-4 few - TRBJ2-2
TGTGCCAGCAGCGCACGACTAGCGGGGCCGTACGAGCAGTACTTC CASSARLAGPYEQYF TRBV11-1 - TRBD2 TRBJ2-7
TGTGCCAGCAGCTTAATGGGTAGTCGGCTCTCTCCAGGTGAGCAGTTCTTC CASSLMGSRLSPGEQFF TRBV7-3 once - TRBJ2-1
TGTGCCAGCAGCTTAACAGGGGGTTACAATGAGCAGTTCTTC CASSLTGGYNEQFF TRBV5-5 - TRBD1 TRBJ2-1
TGTGCCAGCTGGTACTGGGGGAGTGAGCAGTTCTTC CASWYWGSEQFF TRBV28 once - TRBJ2-1
TGTGCCAGCAGTTACTCGATCGGCGGATCTAAAAAACTGTTTTTT CASSYSIGGSKKLFF TRBV6-5 - - TRBJ1-4
TGTGCCAGCAGCCAAGGCCGTATCCCCTACGAGCAGTACTTC CASSQGRIPYEQYF TRBV5-4 - - TRBJ2-7
TGTGCCAGCAGTGCGGGGTTTCGTACGCCCCCCCATGGCTACACCTTC CASSAGFRTPPHGYTF TRBV2 once - TRBJ1-2
TGTGCCAGCAGTTTATATAGCCAACAGGGGCCTGGAAACACCATATATTTT CASSLYSQQGPGNTIYF TRBV27 - TRBD1 TRBJ1-3
TGTGCCAGCAGCCAAGATAAGGGCCCAATCTCTGGAAACACCATATATTTT CASSQDKGPISGNTIYF TRBV4-2 - - TRBJ1-3
TGTGCCAGCAGTGACCGGAGCGGGGCTAATGAAAAACTGTTTTTT CASSDRSGANEKLFF TRBV2 - - TRBJ1-4
TGTGCCAGCAGCGTAGTAACAGGGACTAATGAAAAACTGTTTTTT CASSVVTGTNEKLFF TRBV9 - - TRBJ1-4
TGTGCCAGCAGACCCATTGGGGATCAGCCCCAGCATTTT CASRPIGDQPQHF TRBV7-9 - - TRBJ1-5
TGTGCCACCAGCAGAGGGGGAGACAACCGCCCTGAAGCTTTCTTT CATSRGGDNRPEAFF TRBV15 - - TRBJ1-1
TGCGCCAGCAGCCAACCCAGGGGGGTGGGTGGCTACACCTTC CASSQPRGVGGYTF TRBV4-1 - TRBD1 TRBJ1-2
TGCGCCAGCAGCTTGGCCGTGGGACAGGGTGAGGAGACCCAGTACTTC CASSLAVGQGEETQYF TRBV5-1 - TRBD1 TRBJ2-5
TGTGCCAGCAGCTTAGAACCACGGAACACTGAAGCTTTCTTT CASSLEPRNTEAFF TRBV11-1 - - TRBJ1-1
TGTGCCAGCAGCTTACACCAGCCTGACTCCTCTGGAAACACCATATATTTT CASSLHQPDSSGNTIYF TRBV7-2 - - TRBJ1-3
TGTGCCAGCAGCTTAGGGCGGGACAGGGCTCACTATGGCTACACCTTC CASSLGRDRAHYGYTF TRBV13 - TRBD1 TRBJ1-2
TGTGCCAGCAGTTTCGGGGTCAACACGGGTGCTTTCTTT CASSFGVNTGAFF TRBV28 - - TRBJ1-1
TGTGCCAGCAGCTCCGCTACCTTCAGGGCTGGGGCCAACGTCCTGACTTTC CASSSATFRAGANVLTF TRBV5-4 - - TRBJ2-6
TGTGCCAGCTCACCTACACCGCCGGGTTCTCGCAGCTCCTATAATTCACCCCTCCACTTT CASSPTPPGSRSSYNSPLHF TRBV18 - - TRBJ1-6
TGTGCCAGCAGCTTGGCCGCCAGGGGGTCTGGAAACACCATATATTTT CASSLAARGSGNTIYF TRBV5-5 few TRBD1 TRBJ1-3